The source of this T cell receptor beta chain is a study of cytomegalovirus exposure and HLA in healthy donors. Overall study results and limits: Rare sequences made up most TCRs, while some public TCRs were found in many donors.

The CDR3 runs to 14 residues. Germline V gene lookup returns CDR1 SNHLY and CDR2 FYNNEI. Unmatched junction bases numbered 9, after V lost 5 bases and J lost 6 bases. Details on this clone: What it recognizes is unknown.

Both 60 Vbeta primers and 13 Jbeta primers went into the PCR. The data were produced by immunoSEQ multiplex PCR, yet TCRdb's version contains in-frame clones alone and is incomplete. The sample holds under 200,000 clones, roughly 68% seen once. The chain carries TRBV2 and TRBJ1-2; 7 bases line up with TRBD1. This receptor was obtained from a woman aged 25 to 39 in good health and CMV-seronegative. Material for sequencing was PBMCs. The CDR3 DNA follows: TGTGCCAGCAGTTACAGGGGACCGTGGGATGGCTACACCTTC. Translating gives CASSYRGPWDGYTF.